The next 11 T cell receptor beta chains were all read from a single sample in a study of technical replicates of blood from several donors. The protocol was immunoSEQ multiplex PCR, while the TCRdb copy is restricted to in-frame clones and leaves out a portion. The profile shows roughly 80,000 clones, about 92% of them singletons. Sequencing used T cells isolated from PBMCs. The receptors stem from a human donor in good health.

This clone has only one observation. J is TRBJ2-7 and V is TRBV9; TRBD1 aligns across 7 bases. V dropped 3 bases and J dropped 6; count of bases not matched to a gene: 6. The CDR3 contains 13 residues. CDR1 and CDR2 (germline): SGDLS, YYNGEE. DNA for the CDR3: TGTGCCAGCAGCGCTCGACAGGGACGCGAGCAGTACTTC. This encodes CASSARQGREQYF.

The chain links TRBV25-1 to TRBJ2-4; 7 bases fit TRBD1. CDR3 size: 16 residues. Germline V gives CDR1 MGHDK, CDR2 SYGVNS. The ends lost 3 bases at V and 1 base at J; junction bases unmatched: 6. CDR3 loop: CASSDVTGLAKNIQYF. Written as DNA, the CDR3 is TGTGCCAGCAGTGACGTGACAGGGCTGGCCAAAAACATTCAGTACTTC.

The V gene is TRBV7-8, the J gene TRBJ2-7; maybe TRBD1 (6 bases). Germline loops: CDR1 SGHVS, CDR2 FQNEAQ. This CDR3 spans 14 amino acids. With 5 bases removed from V and 3 bases from J, the gap between germline ends came to 14 bases. CDR3 protein: CASSLRDTFYEQYF. The CDR3 nucleotides read TGTGCCAGCAGCCTTCGGGACACTTTCTACGAGCAGTACTTC.

This rearrangement joins TRBV25-1 to TRBJ2-5; D gene ambiguous. V was pared by 3 bases and J by 5 bases, with 10 bases between. The CDR3 has 13 residues. Germline CDR1 is MGHDK and CDR2 is SYGVNS. For the CDR3, the DNA is TGTGCCAGCAGTGACGCAGGTGGCGAGACCCAGTACTTC. Its translation is CASSDAGGETQYF.

The V and J genes are TRBV6-5 and TRBJ2-1; D remains unclear. The V gene's germline CDR1 is MNHEY and CDR2 SVGAGI. The V end was cut by 6 bases, the J end by 5 bases, with 11 bases between. This CDR3 has 13 residues. The CDR3 region is CASSSRGNNEQFF. Written as DNA, the CDR3 is TGTGCCAGCAGCTCTAGAGGCAACAATGAGCAGTTCTTC.

The chain carries TRBV4-1 and TRBJ1-5; unclear D gene. Germline assignment: CDR1 MGHRA and CDR2 YSYEKL. This CDR3 region has 13 residues. V gave up 4 bases and J gave up 4 bases, with 8 bases separating them. The CDR3 nucleotides are TGCGCCAGCAGCCGCGTGGAGAATCAGCCCCAGCATTTT. Translated, it gives CASSRVENQPQHF.

The chain joins TRBV29-1 to TRBJ1-4; no reliable D call. V lost 0 bases and J lost 11, with 19 bases in between. There are 15 residues in the CDR3. Per the germline V gene, CDR1 is SQVTM and CDR2 is ANQGSEA. CDR3 in DNA: TGCAGCGTTGAAGAGTTCCTTATAAACGGAGGGAAACTGTTTTTT. This gives the protein CSVEEFLINGGKLFF.

In its sample, this clone was seen a few times. V usage is TRBV5-4 and J usage is TRBJ2-2, with 8 bases identical to TRBD2. This CDR3 has 17 amino acids. V trimming: 0 bases; J trimming: 5 bases; junction bases outside the gene matches: 9. Per germline, CDR1 SGHNT and CDR2 YYREEE (reference sequence). The CDR3 DNA follows: TGTGCCAGCAGCTTGGGGCTAGCGGGCCTCGGGACCGGGGAGCTGTTTTTT. Its protein is CASSLGLAGLGTGELFF.

The V gene is TRBV4-2, the J gene TRBJ2-7, with 7 bases that match TRBD1. Looked up from germline, CDR1 is LGHNA and CDR2 is YNFKEQ. J was trimmed by 3 bases and V by 0 bases; bases with no gene match: 2. The CDR3 runs 14 residues. The CDR3 spells CASSQDHRGYEQYF. The CDR3 nucleotides read TGTGCCAGCAGCCAAGACCACAGGGGCTACGAGCAGTACTTC.

The chain carries TRBV11-2 and TRBJ2-2, with 12 nucleotides matching TRBD2. Losses at the gene ends were 1 base for V and 8 bases for J; bases not matched to a gene: 2. Per the germline V gene, CDR1 is SGHAT and CDR2 is FQNNGV. The CDR3 has 15 amino acids. In DNA form, the CDR3 reads TGTGCCAGCAGCTTAGGACTAGCGGGAGAAGGGGAGCTGTTTTTT. Encoded protein: CASSLGLAGEGELFF.

This rearrangement joins TRBV4-1 to TRBJ2-6; possible D gene TRBD1, 5 bases. The CDR3 consists of 16 residues. Trimming cost V 2 bases and J 0 bases, with 8 bases left between them. Germline V gene data show CDR1 as MGHRA and CDR2 as YSYEKL. The CDR3 nucleotides read TGCGCCAGCAGCCAAAGGGGAAGCTCTGGGGCCAACGTCCTGACTTTC. It specifies CASSQRGSSGANVLTF.